This TCR beta chain was profiled in a study of cytomegalovirus exposure and HLA in healthy donors. Overall study findings and caveats: Using a false discovery rate of 0.05, a later analysis showed that 15,000 to 20,000 TCR beta sequences were associated with HLA alleles. Trimming of TCR beta V- and J-genes showed a link, identified in a later analysis, to a missense DCLRE1C variant.

Both 60 Vbeta primers and 13 Jbeta primers went into the PCR. Repertoires were generated with immunoSEQ multiplex PCR, while TCRdb's copy carries only in-frame clones and drops some. This table holds about 220,000 clones, 82% found once. Trimming stripped 5 bases from V and 5 bases from J, with 10 bases between. Germline V gene sequence: CDR1 SGHTA, CDR2 FQGNSA. The CDR3 length is 13 residues. This clone was seen a single time. Its antigen is unknown. The TCR sequence derives from a woman between 35 and 50 years old in good health and CMV-seropositive. The sequencing sample was made of PBMCs. This chain links TRBV7-2 with TRBJ1-5; no reliable D call. CDR3 bases: TGTGCCAGCAGCCCCTTTCCGGATCAGCCCCAGCATTTT. Translation: CASSPFPDQPQHF.